This TCR beta chain was retrieved from a study of blood T cell repertoires in COVID-19. Study details: Both acute and convalescent COVID-19 samples were obtained from the United States, Italy and Spain.

Here immunoSEQ multiplex PCR was the method, and the copy in TCRdb shows in-frame clones only, minus some. There are under 300,000 clones in the sample; over 75% occur only once, and 2% to 2.5% lies in the top ten. In germline, CDR1 is WNHNN, CDR2 SYGVQD (reference sequence). The V gene lost 1 base and the J gene lost 5 bases, with 23 bases spanning the gap. There are 18 residues in the CDR3. The sequenced sample was peripheral blood. The rearrangement uses TRBV10-1 and TRBJ1-2; tentatively, D is TRBD1 (6 bases). This TCR was sampled from a woman aged 40 to 50 who had recovered from COVID-19. The CDR3 DNA reads as TGCGCCAGCAGTGAGTTGTTTTGGGTGTCCAGGGGTAAGTATGGCTACACCTTC. Its translation is CASSELFWVSRGKYGYTF.